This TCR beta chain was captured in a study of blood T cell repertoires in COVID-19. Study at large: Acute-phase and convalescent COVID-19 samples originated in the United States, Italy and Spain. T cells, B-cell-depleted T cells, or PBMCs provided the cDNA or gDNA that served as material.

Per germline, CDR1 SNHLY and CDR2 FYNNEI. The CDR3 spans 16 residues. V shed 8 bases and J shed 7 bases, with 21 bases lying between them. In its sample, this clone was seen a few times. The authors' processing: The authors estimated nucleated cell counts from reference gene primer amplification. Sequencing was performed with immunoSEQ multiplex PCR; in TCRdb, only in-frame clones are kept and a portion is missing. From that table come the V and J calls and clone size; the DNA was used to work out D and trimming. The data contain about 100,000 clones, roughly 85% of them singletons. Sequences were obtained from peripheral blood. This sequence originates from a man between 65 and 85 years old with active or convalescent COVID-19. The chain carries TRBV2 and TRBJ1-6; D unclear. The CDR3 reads CASGQIHLTSNSPLHF. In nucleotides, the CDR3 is TGTGCCAGCGGGCAGATACACCTTACTTCAAATTCACCCCTCCACTTT. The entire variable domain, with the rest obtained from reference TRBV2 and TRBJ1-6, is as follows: EPEVTQTPSHQVTQMGQEVILRCVPISNHLYFYWYRQILGQKVEFLVSFYNNEISEKSEIFDDQFSVERPDGSNFTLKIRSTKLEDSAMYFCASGQIHLTSNSPLHFGNGTRLTVT.